This is a list of T cell receptor beta chains from one sample in a study of PD-L1 blockade in urothelial cancer. Here immunoSEQ multiplex PCR was the method, and the copy in TCRdb shows in-frame clones only, minus some. The sample lists some 41,000 clones, approximately 83% seen once, with approximately 16% in the top ten. The sequenced sample was PBMCs, obtained around atezolizumab (anti-PD-L1) treatment. The receptor set was obtained from a man aged 55 to 69 with urothelial cancer. Both conserved end residues are part of each CDR3. D genes are given only for firm matches. Only part of the rows carry a size: once, few, many, or a class if the clone is expanded.

>TRBD1|TRBV11-2|-|TRBJ1-6
TGTGCCAGCAGCTTAGGCAGGGGGCGCAGGGATTCACCCCTCCACTTT
CASSLGRGRRDSPLHF
>-|TRBV4-1|-|TRBJ2-5
TGCGCCAGCAGCCAAGTGGGGCTGGTGAGTGAGACCCAGTACTTC
CASSQVGLVSETQYF
>-|TRBV2|-|TRBJ1-4
TGTGCCAGCAGTGGCCAGGGATACGAAAAACTGTTTTTT
CASSGQGYEKLFF
>TRBD1|TRBV6-5|-|TRBJ2-5
TGTGCCAGCAGTCACAGGGGGGAGACCCAGTACTTC
CASSHRGETQYF
>-|TRBV6-5|-|TRBJ1-1
TGTGCCAGCAGCCGTCCGGAGGGTAAGGCTTTCTTT
CASSRPEGKAFF
>-|TRBV28|few|TRBJ2-7
TGTGCCAGCAGTTCCATCGAGAACGAGCAGTACTTC
CASSSIENEQYF
>TRBD1|TRBV10-3|-|TRBJ2-7
TGTGCCATCAGTGGACAGGGGATAACCTACGAGCAGTACTTC
CAISGQGITYEQYF
>-|TRBV11-2|-|TRBJ1-6
TGTGCCAGCAGCTTAGAGGCAGGCAGATCCTATAATTCACCCCTCCACTTT
CASSLEAGRSYNSPLHF
>-|TRBV2|-|TRBJ2-2
TGTGCCAGCATGGACCCAGACAGCGGGGAGCTGTTTTTT
CASMDPDSGELFF
>TRBD2|TRBV15|-|TRBJ2-3
TGTGCCACCAGCAGGGGGCTAGCGGGGGCCACAGATACGCAGTATTTT
CATSRGLAGATDTQYF
>TRBD2|TRBV11-2|-|TRBJ2-3
TGTGCCAGCAGCCTTGAGGCGGGGGTTGCAGATACGCAGTATTTT
CASSLEAGVADTQYF
>TRBD2|TRBV29-1|-|TRBJ2-2
TGCAGCGTTGGACTAGCGGGGGAAGCCGGGGAGCTGTTTTTT
CSVGLAGEAGELFF
>-|TRBV20-1|-|TRBJ2-1
TGCAGTGCTCCACTAGTCGATGAGCAGTTCTTC
CSAPLVDEQFF
>-|TRBV10-3|-|TRBJ1-3
TGTGCCATCAGTGAGTCTTCCGGTACAAACACCATATATTTT
CAISESSGTNTIYF
>TRBD2|TRBV5-1|-|TRBJ2-3
TGCGCCAGCAGCGGACGGGGGGGCCTGAACACAGATACGCAGTATTTT
CASSGRGGLNTDTQYF
>-|TRBV30|-|TRBJ2-7
TGTGCCTTTACAGGGTCTTTCTCCTACGAGCAGTACTTC
CAFTGSFSYEQYF
>TRBD1|TRBV6-1|-|TRBJ2-2
TGTGCCAGCAGCCGGGACAGCAGCACCGGGGAGCTGTTTTTT
CASSRDSSTGELFF